This T cell receptor beta chain was sequenced in a study of blood T cells in healthy people across ages. Germline lookup yields CDR1 SQVTM and CDR2 ANQGSEA. Unmatched junction bases numbered 8, after V lost 6 bases and J lost 6 bases. The length of the CDR3 is 12 residues. The use of a sample-barcoded 5' primer and a J-beta primer mix characterized a second PCR of roughly 7 to 12 cycles. TCRdb reprocessed the 5' RACE reads via MiXCR and lists one record per CDR3 protein. The sample carries roughly 730,000 distinct CDR3 sequences, roughly three fifths recorded once. The sample providers were healthy Caucasian people from Russia, aged about 6 to 95. Each of the donors had approximately 10 milliliters of peripheral blood drawn into EDTA-treated Vacutainer tubes. Researchers report isolating at least 6.5 million PBMCs per sample. Per sample, extraction of total RNA gave at least 5 micrograms in every case.

The source of this sequence is a man aged 35 to 55 in good health. The chain carries TRBV29-1 and TRBJ2-7, with TRBD1 matching 7 bases. Input material: blood. The CDR3 DNA sequence: TGCAGCGTGGCGACAGGGATAGGCGAGCAGTACTTC. Amino acid sequence: CSVATGIGEQYF.